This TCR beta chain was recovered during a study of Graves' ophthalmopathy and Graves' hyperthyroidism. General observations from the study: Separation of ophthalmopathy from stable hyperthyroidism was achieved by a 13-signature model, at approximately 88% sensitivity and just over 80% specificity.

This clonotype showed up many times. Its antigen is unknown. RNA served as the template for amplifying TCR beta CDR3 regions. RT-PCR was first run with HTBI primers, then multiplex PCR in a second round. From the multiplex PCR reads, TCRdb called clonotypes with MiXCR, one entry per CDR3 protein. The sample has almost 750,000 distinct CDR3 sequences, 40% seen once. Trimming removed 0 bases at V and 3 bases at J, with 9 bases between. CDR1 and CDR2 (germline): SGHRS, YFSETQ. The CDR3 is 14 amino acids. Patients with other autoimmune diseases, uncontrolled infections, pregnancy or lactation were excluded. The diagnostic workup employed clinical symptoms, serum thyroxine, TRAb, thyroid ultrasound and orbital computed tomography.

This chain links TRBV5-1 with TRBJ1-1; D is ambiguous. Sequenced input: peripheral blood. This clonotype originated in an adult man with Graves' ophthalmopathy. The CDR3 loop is CASSLEGRDTEAFF. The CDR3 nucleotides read TGCGCCAGCAGCTTGGAAGGGAGGGACACTGAAGCTTTCTTT.